A selection of T cell receptor beta chains follows, all from one sample in a study of cytomegalovirus exposure and HLA in healthy donors. Measured with immunoSEQ multiplex PCR; TCRdb has only the in-frame clones, and not every one. The sample yields about 180,000 clones, 84% seen once. The sample consisted of PBMCs. These TCRs come from a man aged 18-30 years in good health and CMV-seronegative. The CDR3 runs from the conserved cysteine through the conserved F or W. D genes are given only for firm matches. Clone size is given for some rows only: seen once, a few or many times, or a class if the clone is expanded.

TRBJ2-1 - - TRBV28 CASSSGLAYNEQFF TGTGCCAGCAGTTCGGGACTCGCCTACAATGAGCAGTTCTTC
TRBJ1-4 TRBD1 - TRBV10-1 CASIRTGRIWGCEKLFF TGCGCCAGCATCCGGACAGGGAGGATTTGGGGATGTGAAAAACTGTTTTTT
TRBJ2-7 - - TRBV28 CASSWAGAVYEQYF TGTGCCAGCAGTTGGGCAGGGGCGGTGTACGAGCAGTACTTC
TRBJ2-5 - - TRBV7-8 CASSPNSRRKETQYF TGTGCCAGCAGCCCCAACTCCCGGAGAAAAGAGACCCAGTACTTC
TRBJ2-4 TRBD1 - TRBV5-4 CASSTGTGVHIQYF TGTGCCAGCAGTACCGGGACAGGAGTGCACATTCAGTACTTC
TRBJ2-7 - - TRBV27 CASSRRGGAPREQYF TGTGCCAGCAGTCGCCGTGGGGGGGCGCCTCGCGAGCAGTACTTC
TRBJ2-1 TRBD2 - TRBV7-9 CASSFSRGGPYNEQFF TGTGCCAGCAGCTTCTCCCGCGGGGGGCCCTACAATGAGCAGTTCTTC
TRBJ2-3 - once TRBV6-5 CASSYSMSGSTDTQYF TGTGCCAGCAGTTACTCGATGTCAGGGAGCACAGATACGCAGTATTTT
TRBJ1-5 - once TRBV27 CASGAGLYSNQPQHF TGTGCCAGCGGGGCAGGGTTATATAGCAATCAGCCCCAGCATTTT
TRBJ2-5 TRBD1 - TRBV13 CASSSGQQETQYF TGTGCCAGCAGCTCGGGACAGCAAGAGACCCAGTACTTC
TRBJ2-2 TRBD1 few TRBV2 CATPGQGSGVNTGELFF TGTGCCACCCCGGGACAGGGAAGTGGGGTCAACACCGGGGAGCTGTTTTTT
TRBJ1-1 - - TRBV14 CASSHRHLLLAEAFF TGTGCCAGCAGCCATAGACACCTTTTACTCGCTGAAGCTTTCTTT
TRBJ2-7 - - TRBV4-1 CASSQVSGSYEQYF TGCGCCAGCAGCCAAGTCAGCGGATCCTACGAGCAGTACTTC
TRBJ2-7 - - TRBV11-2 CASSLGGGYEQYF TGTGCCAGCAGCTTAGGAGGGGGCTACGAGCAGTACTTC
TRBJ2-7 - - TRBV7-9 CASVASSTLSYEQYF TGTGCCAGCGTCGCGTCGAGCACCCTTTCCTACGAGCAGTACTTC
TRBJ2-1 TRBD2 - TRBV28 CASRAGGPNEQFF TGTGCCAGCAGGGCGGGAGGGCCCAATGAGCAGTTCTTC
TRBJ2-5 TRBD1 few TRBV5-1 CASSLWTGGVQETQYF TGCGCCAGCAGCTTATGGACAGGGGGTGTCCAAGAGACCCAGTACTTC
TRBJ1-2 TRBD1 - TRBV5-4 CASSSGREGAKGYTF TGTGCCAGCAGCTCTGGCCGGGAGGGGGCAAAGGGCTACACCTTC
TRBJ1-4 - - TRBV27 CASSFSTARAEEKLFF TGTGCCAGCAGTTTTTCGACAGCCCGGGCTGAGGAAAAACTGTTTTTT
TRBJ2-3 - once TRBV9 CASSFWGRGTDTQYF TGTGCCAGCAGCTTTTGGGGGAGGGGGACAGATACGCAGTATTTT
TRBJ2-7 TRBD1 - TRBV5-4 CASSLGGQGREYEQYF TGTGCCAGCAGCTTGGGGGGACAGGGCCGGGAGTACGAGCAGTACTTC
TRBJ2-5 TRBD1 - TRBV5-4 CASSAGQGNRQETQYF TGTGCCAGCAGCGCCGGACAGGGGAACCGACAAGAGACCCAGTACTTC
TRBJ2-7 - - TRBV12-5 CASGPDSFYEQYF TGTGCTAGTGGACCCGACAGTTTCTACGAGCAGTACTTC
TRBJ2-7 TRBD2 - TRBV7-9 CASSLRTSGPQYF TGTGCCAGCAGCTTACGGACTAGCGGGCCCCAGTACTTC
TRBJ2-3 TRBD2 - TRBV14 CASSSGGPVDF TGTGCCAGCAGCAGCGGGGGGCCTGTCGACTTT
TRBJ2-7 TRBD2 - TRBV4-1 CASSQEDSGTSYEQYF TGCGCCAGCAGCCAAGAGGATAGCGGGACCTCCTACGAGCAGTACTTC
TRBJ1-5 - - TRBV28 CASSFGAGDYSNQPQHF TGTGCCAGCAGTTTTGGTGCAGGGGATTATAGCAATCAGCCCCAGCATTTT
TRBJ2-3 TRBD1 - TRBV29-1 CSAGTGAFGGQYF TGCAGCGCCGGGACAGGGGCATTTGGCGGGCAGTATTTT
TRBJ2-7 TRBD2 - TRBV27 CASSFYPQRLAGGGEQYF TGTGCCAGCAGTTTCTACCCTCAGAGACTAGCGGGAGGCGGCGAGCAGTACTTC
TRBJ1-3 - once TRBV19 CASSISGTGNTIYF TGTGCCAGTAGTATTTCAGGGACTGGAAACACCATATATTTT
TRBJ1-1 - - TRBV7-9 CASSSAETEAFF TGTGCCAGCAGCTCAGCTGAGACTGAAGCTTTCTTT
TRBJ2-2 - once TRBV6-4 CASSWTVAGELFF TGTGCCAGCAGCTGGACAGTTGCCGGGGAGCTGTTTTTT
TRBJ1-2 TRBD1 - TRBV5-1 CASSLSRAGGADGYTF TGCGCCAGCAGCCTATCTAGGGCAGGGGGCGCAGATGGCTACACCTTC
TRBJ1-2 TRBD1 - TRBV9 CASSVELTGEWNYGYTF TGTGCCAGCAGCGTAGAGCTGACAGGGGAATGGAACTATGGCTACACCTTC
TRBJ2-5 - few TRBV7-9 CASSLARGETQYF TGTGCCAGCAGCTTAGCGCGAGGAGAGACCCAGTACTTC
TRBJ1-5 - - TRBV7-2 CASSPHSGQPQHF TGTGCCAGCAGCCCGCACAGCGGACAGCCCCAGCATTTT
TRBJ1-2 TRBD1 - TRBV6-7 CASRSTRDREVNGYTF TGTGCCAGCAGATCTACCCGGGACAGGGAAGTAAATGGCTACACCTTC
TRBJ2-1 TRBD1 - TRBV7-9 CASSLERQGVNEQFF TGTGCCAGCAGCTTAGAGAGACAGGGGGTCAATGAGCAGTTCTTC
TRBJ2-3 - - TRBV18 CASSRVGTDTQYF TGTGCCAGCTCCCGGGTCGGCACAGATACGCAGTATTTT
TRBJ2-7 TRBD2 - TRBV27 CASSLERGVYEQYF TGTGCCAGCAGTTTGGAACGGGGGGTCTACGAGCAGTACTTC
TRBJ2-1 TRBD2 few TRBV9 CASSVGGGEQFF TGTGCCAGCAGCGTAGGGGGGGGTGAGCAGTTCTTC
TRBJ1-5 TRBD1 - TRBV19 CAASTGGQPQHF TGTGCCGCATCGACAGGGGGTCAGCCCCAGCATTTT
TRBJ2-7 - - TRBV7-9 CASSLALADYEQYF TGTGCCAGCAGCTTAGCGCTGGCAGACTACGAGCAGTACTTC
TRBJ2-7 TRBD2 - TRBV27 CASTQFGTSSYEQYF TGTGCCAGCACACAGTTCGGGACTAGCAGCTACGAGCAGTACTTC
TRBJ2-5 TRBD2 - TRBV4-1 CASSHSTSGLGETQYF TGCGCCAGCAGCCATTCGACTAGCGGTCTGGGGGAGACCCAGTACTTC
TRBJ2-2 - - TRBV27 CASRVGRGFTGELFF TGTGCCAGCAGAGTTGGCAGGGGTTTCACCGGGGAGCTGTTTTTT
TRBJ1-1 - - TRBV6-5 CASSITWNTEAFF TGTGCCAGCAGTATTACATGGAACACTGAAGCTTTCTTT
TRBJ1-6 - - TRBV28 CASSWTDFLHF TGTGCCAGCAGCTGGACAGACTTCCTCCACTTT
TRBJ2-7 TRBD2 - TRBV5-4 CASSSGRGLAGDEQYF TGTGCCAGCAGCTCGGGGAGGGGACTAGCGGGAGACGAGCAGTACTTC
TRBJ2-2 - - TRBV4-2 CASSQDLTYGRELFF TGTGCCAGCAGCCAAGATCTGACTTACGGAAGGGAGCTGTTTTTT
TRBJ2-2 - - TRBV6-5 CASSYGPANTGELFF TGTGCCAGCAGTTATGGGCCCGCGAACACCGGGGAGCTGTTTTTT
TRBJ2-6 - few TRBV25-1 CASSGVLAGANVLTF TGTGCCAGCTCGGGGGTCCTGGCTGGGGCCAACGTCCTGACTTTC
TRBJ2-7 - - TRBV19 CASSIVRAGPYEQYF TGTGCCAGTAGTATAGTTCGGGCGGGGCCCTACGAGCAGTACTTC
TRBJ2-2 TRBD2 - TRBV27 CASRRTSAGYTGELFF TGTGCCAGCAGACGGACTAGCGCAGGGTACACCGGGGAGCTGTTTTTT
TRBJ1-1 - many TRBV2 CASTRNTEAFF TGTGCCAGCACCAGGAACACTGAAGCTTTCTTT
TRBJ1-6 - - TRBV5-1 CASSNPSTDNSPLHF TGCGCCAGCAGCAACCCTTCGACAGATAATTCACCCCTCCACTTT
TRBJ2-3 TRBD2 - TRBV28 CASRPLAGGTDTQYF TGTGCCAGCAGGCCCCTGGCGGGGGGCACAGATACGCAGTATTTT
TRBJ1-5 - - TRBV9 CASSVNPSGQPQHF TGTGCCAGCAGCGTAAATCCCTCAGGACAGCCCCAGCATTTT
TRBJ2-7 TRBD1 - TRBV7-9 CASSSGQGASYEQYF TGTGCCAGCAGCTCCGGACAGGGGGCTTCCTACGAGCAGTACTTC
TRBJ2-5 - - TRBV5-1 CASSSRTEYQETQYF TGCGCCAGCAGCTCTCGGACAGAATACCAAGAGACCCAGTACTTC